The 26 T cell receptor beta chains in this list originate from one sample, sequenced in a study of blood T cell repertoires in COVID-19. TCRdb's copy holds only in-frame clones and misses some; the assay was immunoSEQ multiplex PCR. Here the sample spans 150,000 to 200,000 clones, approximately 78% being singletons. Source material: peripheral blood. The source of these receptors is a human donor in a cohort sampled during active COVID-19.

The V call is TRBV4-1, the J call TRBJ2-1; tentatively, D is TRBD2 (6 bases). CDR1 and CDR2 (germline): MGHRA, YSYEKL. The CDR3 has 14 amino acids. Trimming pared 3 bases from V and 6 bases from J, leaving 12 bases between. DNA of the CDR3: TGCGCCAGCAGCCATCTCGGGACTGTCAATGAGCAGTTCTTC. Translating it yields CASSHLGTVNEQFF.

This clone was counted many times. The V gene is TRBV4-3, the J gene TRBJ1-1, with D maybe TRBD1 (6 bases). The germline V gene encodes CDR1 LGHNA and CDR2 YSLEER. The CDR3 sequence is 15 residues long. With 0 bases removed from V and 4 bases from J, the gap between germline ends came to 12 bases. CDR3 sequence (DNA): TGCGCCAGCAGCCAAGAGGGCCAGGGGCTCACTGAAGCTTTCTTT. Residues: CASSQEGQGLTEAFF.

The chain uses TRBV6-2 or TRBV6-3 and TRBJ1-4; D may be TRBD1 (5 bases). The V end lost 4 bases, the J end lost 10 bases, and 13 bases lay between the germline ends. This CDR3 has 13 residues. The germline V gene has CDR1 MNHEY and CDR2 SVGEGT. The CDR3 spells CASSLAGNPKLFF. CDR3 nucleotides: TGTGCCAGCAGTTTGGCAGGGAATCCAAAACTGTTTTTT.

J is TRBJ1-4 and V is TRBV5-5; the D is unclear. Germline V lookup: CDR1 SGHKS, CDR2 YYEKEE (reference sequence). The CDR3 length is 17 residues. Trimming pared 4 bases from V and 4 bases from J, leaving 20 bases between. The CDR3 reads CASSPARVSAGNEKLFF. As DNA, the CDR3 is TGTGCCAGCAGCCCTGCGAGGGTTTCGGCTGGTAATGAAAAACTGTTTTTT.

The sample holds one count of this clone. The genes are TRBV7-3 and TRBJ1-1; D remains ambiguous. The CDR3 is made up of 13 amino acids. Trimming shortened V by 1 base and J by 7 bases, and 10 bases separated the two germline ends. CDR1 is SGHTA, CDR2 FQGTGA, per germline. CDR3 DNA: TGTGCCAGCAGCTTAATGCCGGGGAATGAAGCTTTCTTT. Its translation is CASSLMPGNEAFF.

The table lists this clone with a few counts. The V gene is TRBV12-2, the J gene TRBJ2-7; TRBD1, the table's D call, lacks a check against the DNA. TRBV12-2 is designated a pseudogene. The CDR3 spans 18 residues. The CDR3 reads CASRFSLNPGQPTYEQYF. CDR3 nucleotide sequence: TGTGCAAGTCGCTTTTCCTTAAACCCGGGACAGCCAACCTACGAGCAGTACTTC.

The chain has TRBV5-1 and TRBJ2-7; 11 bases map to TRBD2. Germline trimming cut 0 bases from V and 5 bases from J; bases unmatched to any gene: 4. From germline, CDR1 is SGHRS and CDR2 YFSETQ. The CDR3 extends over 15 amino acids. In DNA form, the CDR3 reads TGCGCCAGCAGCTTGGACCCTAGCGGGGGGAACGAGCAGTACTTC. Its protein product is CASSLDPSGGNEQYF.

The chain recombines TRBV9 with TRBJ2-7; 10 bases line up with TRBD2. The CDR3 is 17 amino acids. Trimming cost V 0 bases and J 4 bases; bases outside gene matches: 10. The germline gives CDR1 SGDLS, CDR2 YYNGEE. This CDR3 reads CASSVGGTSAIQYEQYF. CDR3 sequence (DNA): TGTGCCAGCAGCGTAGGTGGGACTAGCGCCATTCAATACGAGCAGTACTTC. The variable domain in full, with the rest retrieved from reference TRBV9 and TRBJ2-7, is DSGVTQTPKHLITATGQRVTLRCSPRSGDLSVYWYQQSLDQGLQFLIQYYNGEERAKGNILERFSAQQFPDLHSELNLSSLELGDSALYFCASSVGGTSAIQYEQYFGPGTRLTVT.

The rearrangement uses TRBV7-9 and TRBJ2-5, with 8 bases lining up with TRBD1. Germline loops: CDR1 SEHNR, CDR2 FQNEAQ (reference sequence). Trimming removed 2 bases from V and 2 bases from J; junction bases left unmatched: 4. This CDR3 spans 15 amino acids. CDR3 in amino acids: CASSLRYRGQETQYF. The CDR3 bases are TGTGCCAGCAGCTTAAGGTACAGGGGGCAAGAGACCCAGTACTTC.

This chain uses TRBV5-4 with TRBJ2-7; 9 nucleotides line up with TRBD2. The J segment lost 3 bases and the V segment lost 4 bases, leaving 8 bases of the junction unmatched. CDR3 length: 15 residues. Germline values: CDR1 SGHNT, CDR2 YYREEE (reference sequence). CDR3 nucleotide sequence: TGTGCCAGCAGCCCTGGGACTAGCAGGGGCTACGAGCAGTACTTC. It is translated as CASSPGTSRGYEQYF. Supplemented by reference TRBV5-4 and TRBJ2-7, the full variable domain reads ETGVTQSPTHLIKTRGQQVTLRCSSQSGHNTVSWYQQALGQGPQFIFQYYREEENGRGNFPPRFSGLQFPNYSSELNVNALELDDSALYLCASSPGTSRGYEQYFGPGTRLTVT.

The rearrangement joins TRBV7-9 to TRBJ2-1; a possible D gene is TRBD2 (6 bases). The CDR3 has 14 amino acids. Trimming left V 6 bases short and J 8 bases short, with 17 bases between. The germline V gene encodes CDR1 SEHNR and CDR2 FQNEAQ (reference sequence). CDR3 nucleotides: TGTGCCAGCAGAATAGACGGAGGGCGTGATGAGCAGTTCTTC. Residues: CASRIDGGRDEQFF.

The chain links TRBV6-5 to TRBJ2-1, with D perhaps TRBD1 (6 bases). Germline V gives CDR1 MNHEY, CDR2 SVGAGI. The CDR3 has 12 residues. The V end was cut by 6 bases, the J end by 7 bases, with 10 bases between. The CDR3 DNA sequence: TGTGCCAGCAGCCCAACAGGGAATGAGCAGTTCTTC. As protein: CASSPTGNEQFF.

This clone was observed a handful of times. The chain has TRBV2 and TRBJ2-7, with TRBD2 identical over 8 bases. V lost 6 bases, J lost 5 bases, and 9 bases stayed unmatched. The germline V gene encodes CDR1 SNHLY and CDR2 FYNNEI. The CDR3 extends over 14 amino acids. CDR3 DNA sequence: TGTGCCAGCAGCCCCGGGACTAGGAGCGACGAGCAGTACTTC. This codes for CASSPGTRSDEQYF.

This clone showed up just a few times. CDR3 nucleotide sequence: TGTGCCAGCAGCTTGGGGGGAGCTTGGACTGGGGCCAACGTCCTGACTTTC. This translates into CASSLGGAWTGANVLTF. The V gene is TRBV5-4, the J gene TRBJ2-6; tentative D call: TRBD2 (5 bases). Germline-derived CDR1 and CDR2 are SGHNT and YYREEE (reference sequence). Trimming pared 0 bases from V and 2 bases from J, leaving 12 bases between. The CDR3 runs to 17 residues.

This clone has more than one count but fewer than ten. The rearrangement links TRBV12-3 or TRBV12-4 to TRBJ2-4, with TRBD1 as a possible D gene (5 bases). The V end lost 2 bases, the J end lost 6 bases, and 5 bases lay between the germline ends. This CDR3 comprises 12 residues. CDR3 sequence: CASSLQGNIQYF. The CDR3 DNA sequence: TGTGCCAGCAGTTTACAGGGAAACATTCAGTACTTC.

This chain links TRBV7-2 with TRBJ2-5; the match to TRBD2 covers 7 bases. The V and J ends lost 4 bases and 7 bases, in that order; junction bases with no gene match: 12. Germline values: CDR1 SGHTA, CDR2 FQGNSA. This CDR3 region has 15 residues. CDR3 nucleotide sequence: TGTGCCAGCAGCTCCATCCCAGCGGGGTCAAGGACCCAGTACTTC. Encoded protein: CASSSIPAGSRTQYF.

J is TRBJ1-3 and V is TRBV2; 7 bases match TRBD1. The V gene end was trimmed by 6 bases and the J gene end by 4 bases; junction bases not matched to a gene: 9. Germline V gives CDR1 SNHLY, CDR2 FYNNEI. This CDR3 contains 15 residues. This CDR3 is CASRKNTGAGNTIYF. CDR3 nucleotides: TGTGCCAGCAGGAAAAATACAGGGGCAGGAAACACCATATATTTT.

The V call is TRBV27, the J call TRBJ2-7; D is unresolved. This CDR3 has 12 amino acids. Germline CDR1 reads MNHEY; CDR2 reads SMNVEV (reference sequence). V lost 8 bases to trimming and J lost 4 bases, with 12 bases between them. The CDR3 loop is CASSDFGYEQYF. CDR3 nucleotide sequence: TGTGCCAGCTCAGATTTCGGGTACGAGCAGTACTTC.

The V gene is TRBV9, the J gene TRBJ2-2; D is unclear. Germline lookup yields CDR1 SGDLS and CDR2 YYNGEE. This CDR3 region has 13 residues. The V gene lost 7 bases and the J gene lost 1 base, with 8 bases spanning the gap. DNA of the CDR3: TGTGCCAGCCGAGTCGGGAACACCGGGGAGCTGTTTTTT. This translates into CASRVGNTGELFF.

The chain carries TRBV24-1 and TRBJ2-3; TRBD2 agrees at 8 bases. The germline V gene encodes CDR1 KGHDR and CDR2 SFDVKD. The CDR3 length is 18 residues. The J segment lost 2 bases and the V segment lost 3 bases, leaving 12 bases of the junction unmatched. The DNA of the CDR3 is TGTGCCACCAGTGATGATATTACTAAGCGGGGGAACACAGATACGCAGTATTTT. Translated: CATSDDITKRGNTDTQYF.

The chain joins TRBV6-2 or TRBV6-3 to TRBJ2-2; no reliable D call. V dropped 4 bases and J dropped 7 bases, with 4 bases sitting between them. This CDR3 region has 11 residues. CDR1 and CDR2 from the germline V gene are MNHEY and SVGEGT. CDR3: CASSSVGELFF. The CDR3 DNA is TGTGCCAGCAGTTCTGTCGGGGAGCTGTTTTTT.

The chain combines TRBV9 with TRBJ1-1; 8 positions agree with TRBD1. The ends lost 5 bases at V and 10 bases at J; junction bases unmatched: 10. CDR3 length equals 13 residues. Germline V CDR1 and CDR2: SGDLS, YYNGEE. The CDR3 coding sequence is TGTGCCAGCAGTGCAGAGGGCGGGACAGGAGCTTTCTTT. Amino acids: CASSAEGGTGAFF.

The chain combines TRBV6-5 with TRBJ2-7; a weak D match, TRBD2 (5 bases). Germline CDR1 reads MNHEY; CDR2 reads SVGAGI. This CDR3 region has 14 residues. The V end was cut by 8 bases, the J end by 2 bases, with 16 bases between. CDR3 coding DNA: TGTGCCAGCGGGGATGAGGGTTTGACCTACGAGCAGTACTTC. It yields the protein CASGDEGLTYEQYF.

The chain uses TRBV15 and TRBJ2-7; D possibly corresponds to TRBD1 (6 bases). This CDR3 has 16 residues. In germline, CDR1 is LNHNV, CDR2 YYDKDF (reference sequence). V was shortened by 1 base and J by 0 bases, with 13 bases between the two germline ends. The CDR3 DNA is TGTGCCACCAGCAGAGCACGGGACACGAGCTCCTACGAGCAGTACTTC. Translated, it gives CATSRARDTSSYEQYF.

V and J are TRBV7-2 and TRBJ2-7; perhaps TRBD2 as D (5 bases). The CDR3 runs 13 residues. Germline CDR1 SGHTA, CDR2 FQGNSA. Trimming stripped 5 bases from V and 11 bases from J, with 19 bases between. CDR3 residues: CASSPRVATGEYF. Written as DNA, the CDR3 is TGTGCCAGCAGCCCGCGGGTGGCTACCGGGGAGTACTTC.

The chain is built from TRBV10-1 and TRBJ1-1; 7 bases match TRBD1. Germline CDR1 and CDR2: WNHNN and SYGVQD (reference sequence). With V trimmed by 7 bases and J by 0 bases, 5 bases remained unmatched. The CDR3 is 14 residues long. The CDR3 nucleotides are TGCGCCAGCACGGGACAGATTATGAACACTGAAGCTTTCTTT. Protein: CASTGQIMNTEAFF.